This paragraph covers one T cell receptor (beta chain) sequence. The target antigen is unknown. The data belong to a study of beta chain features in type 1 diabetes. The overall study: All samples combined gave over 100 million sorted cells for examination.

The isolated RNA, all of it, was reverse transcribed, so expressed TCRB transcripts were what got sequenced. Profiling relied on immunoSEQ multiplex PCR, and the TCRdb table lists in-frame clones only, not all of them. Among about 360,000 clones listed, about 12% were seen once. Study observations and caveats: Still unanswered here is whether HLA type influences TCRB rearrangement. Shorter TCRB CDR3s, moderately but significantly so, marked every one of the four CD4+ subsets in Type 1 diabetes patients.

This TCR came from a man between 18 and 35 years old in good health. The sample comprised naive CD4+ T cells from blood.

The CDR3 here is CASSLPGISRTQPQHF. In DNA form, the CDR3 reads TGTGCCAGTAGCCTCCCCGGGATTTCCAGGACTCAGCCCCAGCATTTT. The J gene is TRBJ1-5, the V gene TRBV19, with no clear D. The CDR3 runs to 16 residues. V was shortened by 6 bases and J by 6 bases, with 21 bases between the two germline ends. CDR1 is LNHDA, CDR2 SQIVND, per germline (reference sequence).